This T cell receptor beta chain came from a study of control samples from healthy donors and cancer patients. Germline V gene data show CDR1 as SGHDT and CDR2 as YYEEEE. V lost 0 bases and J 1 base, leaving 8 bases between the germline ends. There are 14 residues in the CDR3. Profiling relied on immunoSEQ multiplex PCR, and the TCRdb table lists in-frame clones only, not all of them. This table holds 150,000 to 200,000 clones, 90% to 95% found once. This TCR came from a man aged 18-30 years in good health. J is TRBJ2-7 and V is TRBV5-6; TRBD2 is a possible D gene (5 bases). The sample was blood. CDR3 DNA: TGTGCCAGCAGCTTGGCGAGGGATTCCTACGAGCAGTACTTC. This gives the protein CASSLARDSYEQYF.